The 18 T cell receptor beta chains given below trace back to one sample, sequenced in a study of graft-versus-host responses after intestinal transplantation. The repertoire was sequenced with immunoSEQ multiplex PCR; TCRdb's copy has only in-frame clones and lacks some. Of about 90,000 clones listed, about 94% are singletons. No cognate antigen is known for these TCRs. Sequenced here: unstimulated CD4+ T cells sorted from spleen or lymph node cells, sampled before transplant. These receptors were collected from a human donor who was the organ donor for an intestinal transplant.

The chain links TRBV6-6 to TRBJ1-5; unclear D gene. Deletions cut 2 bases from V and 2 bases from J, with 4 bases between. The CDR3 loop spans 13 amino acids. In germline, CDR1 is MNHNY, CDR2 SVGAGI (reference sequence). The CDR3: CASSYEGNQPQHF. CDR3 sequence (DNA): TGTGCCAGCAGTTACGAGGGCAATCAGCCCCAGCATTTT.

This clone was recorded a few times. The CDR3 loop reads CASSFEGRGNTIYF. The CDR3 nucleotides read TGTGCCAGCAGCTTTGAGGGACGCGGAAACACCATATATTTT. V is TRBV7-9 and J is TRBJ1-3; tentatively, D is TRBD1 (5 bases). V shed 3 bases and J shed 4 bases, with 10 bases lying between them. The CDR3 sequence is 14 residues long. Germline loops: CDR1 SEHNR, CDR2 FQNEAQ (reference sequence).

The chain is built from TRBV9 and TRBJ2-3; a possible D gene is TRBD2 (6 bases). Deletions cut 6 bases from V and 2 bases from J, with 19 bases between. This CDR3 is 16 amino acids long. Per the germline V gene, CDR1 is SGDLS and CDR2 is YYNGEE. The CDR3 DNA sequence: TGTGCCAGCAATTACCCACGGCGGGGTGACACAGATACGCAGTATTTT. Protein: CASNYPRRGDTDTQYF.

V gene TRBV6-5 combines with J gene TRBJ1-1, with D perhaps matching TRBD1 (6 bases). V gave up 4 bases and J gave up 0 bases, with 12 bases separating them. The CDR3 is made up of 15 amino acids. Germline V lookup: CDR1 MNHEY, CDR2 SVGAGI. As DNA, the CDR3 is TGTGCCAGCAGTTTCAGGGGAGACATGAACACTGAAGCTTTCTTT. Protein sequence: CASSFRGDMNTEAFF.

This clone was found a few times. This chain uses TRBV5-1 with TRBJ2-2; either TRBD1 or TRBD2 may fit D (6 bases each). CDR1 SGHRS and CDR2 YFSETQ come from the germline V gene. This CDR3 spans 17 amino acids. V gave up 3 bases and J gave up 0 bases, with 15 bases separating them. Written as DNA, the CDR3 is TGCGCCAGCAGCTCCTGGAGGGGGGAATCGAACACCGGGGAGCTGTTTTTT. It translates to CASSSWRGESNTGELFF.

The CDR3 is CASSDSNGCGYTF. CDR3 in DNA: TGTGCCAGCAGTGACTCGAACGGCTGTGGCTACACCTTC. The chain links TRBV6-4 to TRBJ1-2; D is unclear. V lost 0 bases and J 7 bases, leaving 9 bases between the germline ends. There are 13 residues in the CDR3. The germline V gene encodes CDR1 MRHNA and CDR2 SNTAGT.

V usage is TRBV15 and J usage is TRBJ2-5; D remains unclear. There are 13 residues in the CDR3. CDR1 LNHNV and CDR2 YYDKDF come from the germline V gene (reference sequence). The V end was cut by 0 bases, the J end by 5 bases, with 7 bases between. CDR3 nucleotides: TGTGCCACCAGCAGAGATCTGGGGGAGACCCAGTACTTC. Encoded protein: CATSRDLGETQYF.

CDR3 sequence reads: CASSEGQGAYEQYF. The CDR3 DNA reads TGTGCCAGCAGTGAGGGACAGGGGGCCTACGAGCAGTACTTC. The chain combines TRBV25-1 with TRBJ2-7, with 11 bases fitting TRBD1. CDR1 is MGHDK and CDR2 is SYGVNS in the germline V gene. CDR3 length equals 14 residues. Germline trimming cut 3 bases from V and 2 bases from J; bases unmatched to any gene: 0.

The chain recombines TRBV4-3 with TRBJ2-4; 7 bases are a match to TRBD1. The CDR3 extends over 16 amino acids. Per the germline V gene, CDR1 is LGHNA and CDR2 is YSLEER. The trim removed 3 bases at V and 4 bases at J, leaving 9 bases unmatched. CDR3 sequence: CASSQARPGGKNIQYF. CDR3 nucleotide sequence: TGCGCCAGCAGCCAGGCCCGGCCAGGGGGAAAAAACATTCAGTACTTC.

The V call is TRBV28, the J call TRBJ1-5, with 10 bases matching TRBD1. CDR1 and CDR2 (germline): MDHEN, SYDVKM. Unmatched junction bases numbered 5, after V lost 5 bases and J lost 7 bases. The CDR3 covers 14 residues. In DNA, the CDR3 is TGTGCCAGCAGTCCTCGACAGGGGGCGCAGCCCCAGCATTTT. It codes for CASSPRQGAQPQHF. The whole variable domain, filled in from reference TRBV28 and TRBJ1-5, reads DVKVTQSSRYLVKRTGEKVFLECVQDMDHENMFWYRQDPGLGLRLIYFSYDVKMKEKGDIPEGYSVSREKKERFSLILESASTNQTSMYLCASSPRQGAQPQHFGDGTRLSIL.

The chain links TRBV5-1 to TRBJ1-1; unclear D gene. There are 12 residues in the CDR3. V lost 5 bases to trimming and J lost 1 base, with 6 bases between them. Germline V CDR1 and CDR2: SGHRS, YFSETQ. CDR3 DNA: TGCGCCAGCAGGGAGCCGAACACTGAAGCTTTCTTT. Protein product: CASREPNTEAFF.

The rearrangement links TRBV5-1 to TRBJ1-1, with TRBD1 identical over 7 bases. From germline, CDR1 is SGHRS and CDR2 YFSETQ. The CDR3 length is 15 residues. V shed 4 bases, J shed 0 bases, and the junction held 6 bases outside the gene matches. The CDR3 sequence: CASSARQGMNTEAFF. The CDR3 DNA is TGCGCCAGCAGCGCCAGACAGGGTATGAACACTGAAGCTTTCTTT.

This chain joins TRBV7-9 and TRBJ1-1, with 7 bases that match TRBD1. The CDR3 is 18 residues long. Trimming took 5 bases from V and 3 from J; bases not matched to a gene: 18. Germline V gene sequence: CDR1 SEHNR, CDR2 FQNEAQ (reference sequence). CDR3 region: CASSDRYETGKSDTEAFF. CDR3 DNA: TGTGCCAGCAGCGACCGGTACGAGACAGGGAAGAGTGACACTGAAGCTTTCTTT.

V gene TRBV4-3 combines with J gene TRBJ2-7; possible D gene TRBD2, 6 bases. The germline V gene has CDR1 LGHNA and CDR2 YSLEER. This CDR3 contains 18 residues. Trimming cost V 0 bases and J 5 bases, with 23 bases left between them. The CDR3 protein is CASSQDFGSGRRLDEQYF. In DNA, the CDR3 is TGCGCCAGCAGCCAAGATTTCGGGTCCGGGAGAAGACTCGACGAGCAGTACTTC.

The J gene is TRBJ1-1, the V gene TRBV2; D not resolved. CDR1 and CDR2 from the germline V gene are SNHLY and FYNNEI. The CDR3 length is 11 residues. V dropped 7 bases and J dropped 6 bases, with 9 bases sitting between them. The CDR3 protein is CASTRTPEAFF. In nucleotides, the CDR3 is TGTGCCAGCACCCGAACCCCTGAAGCTTTCTTT.

The chain carries TRBV19 and TRBJ2-3; TRBD2 might be the D (5 bases). The CDR3 sequence is 14 residues long. Trimming shortened V by 5 bases and J by 2 bases, and 11 bases separated the two germline ends. From germline, CDR1 is LNHDA and CDR2 SQIVND (reference sequence). CDR3 loop: CASSETGSTDTQYF. As DNA, the CDR3 is TGTGCCAGTAGTGAGACGGGGTCCACAGATACGCAGTATTTT.

The CDR3 loop reads CASTTARERYGYTF. CDR3 nucleotides: TGTGCCAGCACCACCGCCCGGGAGAGGTATGGCTACACCTTC. The gene calls are TRBV2 and TRBJ1-2; D gene unclear. V lost 7 bases and J lost 5, with 17 bases in between. This CDR3 comprises 14 residues. CDR1 and CDR2 (germline): SNHLY, FYNNEI.

The chain recombines TRBV28 with TRBJ1-1; D is perhaps TRBD1 (5 bases). This CDR3 region has 14 residues. CDR1 is MDHEN and CDR2 is SYDVKM in the germline V gene. V was pared by 5 bases and J by 1 base, with 11 bases between. CDR3 protein: CASSPGTSNTEAFF. In DNA, the CDR3 is TGTGCCAGCAGTCCCGGGACCTCGAACACTGAAGCTTTCTTT.